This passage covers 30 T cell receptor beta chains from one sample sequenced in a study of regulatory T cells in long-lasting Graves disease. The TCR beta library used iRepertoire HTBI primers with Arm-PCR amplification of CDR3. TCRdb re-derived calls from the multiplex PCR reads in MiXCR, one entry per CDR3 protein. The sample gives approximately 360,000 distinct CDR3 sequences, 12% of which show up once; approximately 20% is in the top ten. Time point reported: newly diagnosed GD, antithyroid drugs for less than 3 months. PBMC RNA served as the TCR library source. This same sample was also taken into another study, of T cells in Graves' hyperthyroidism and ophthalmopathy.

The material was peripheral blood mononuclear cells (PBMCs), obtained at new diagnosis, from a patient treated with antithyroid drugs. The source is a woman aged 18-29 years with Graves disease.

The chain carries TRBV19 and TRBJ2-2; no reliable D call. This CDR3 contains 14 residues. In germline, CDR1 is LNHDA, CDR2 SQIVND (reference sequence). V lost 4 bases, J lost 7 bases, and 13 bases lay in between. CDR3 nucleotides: TGTGCCAGTAGTACCTACACCGGCCTCGGGGAGCTGTTTTTT. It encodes CASSTYTGLGELFF.

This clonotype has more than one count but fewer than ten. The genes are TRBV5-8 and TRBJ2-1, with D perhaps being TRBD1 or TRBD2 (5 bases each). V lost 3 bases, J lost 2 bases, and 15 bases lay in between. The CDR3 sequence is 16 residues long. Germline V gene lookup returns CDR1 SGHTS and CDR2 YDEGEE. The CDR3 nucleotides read TGTGCCAGCAGCTGGCTCTCATCGGGACCCTACAATGAGCAGTTCTTC. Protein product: CASSWLSSGPYNEQFF.

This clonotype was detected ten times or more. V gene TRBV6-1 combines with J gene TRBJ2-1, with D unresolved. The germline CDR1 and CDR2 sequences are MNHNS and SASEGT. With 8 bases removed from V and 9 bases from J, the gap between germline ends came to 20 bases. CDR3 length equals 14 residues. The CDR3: CASRKGLPGSEQFF. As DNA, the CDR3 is TGTGCCAGCCGTAAGGGCCTCCCTGGCAGTGAGCAGTTCTTC.

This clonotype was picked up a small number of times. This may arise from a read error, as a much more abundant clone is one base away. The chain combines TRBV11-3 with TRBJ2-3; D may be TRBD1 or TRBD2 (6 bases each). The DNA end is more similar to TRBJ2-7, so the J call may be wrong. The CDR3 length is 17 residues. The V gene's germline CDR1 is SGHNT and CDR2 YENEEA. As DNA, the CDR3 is TGTGCCAGCAGCTTAGGAGGGGGGAGAGCCATTGCCGATGAGCAGTACTTC. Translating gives CASSLGGGRAIADEQYF.

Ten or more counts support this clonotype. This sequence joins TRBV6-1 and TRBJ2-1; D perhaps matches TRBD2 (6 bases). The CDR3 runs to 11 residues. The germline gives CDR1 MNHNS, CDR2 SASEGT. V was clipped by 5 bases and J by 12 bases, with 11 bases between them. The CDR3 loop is CASSPGLRQFF. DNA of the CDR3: TGTGCCAGCAGTCCCGGACTAAGGCAGTTCTTC.

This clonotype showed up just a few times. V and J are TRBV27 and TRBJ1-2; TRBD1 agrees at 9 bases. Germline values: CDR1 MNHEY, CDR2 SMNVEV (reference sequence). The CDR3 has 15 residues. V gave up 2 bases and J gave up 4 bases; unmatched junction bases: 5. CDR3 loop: CASSLKGQGSYGYTF. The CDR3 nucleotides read TGTGCCAGCAGTTTAAAGGGACAGGGAAGCTATGGCTACACCTTC.

DNA of the CDR3: TGTGCCAGCAGCGTATTGACAGGGGGCACAGATACGCAGTATTTT. It translates to CASSVLTGGTDTQYF. The chain links TRBV14 to TRBJ2-3; 8 positions agree with TRBD1. The CDR3 sequence is 15 residues long. Germline lookup yields CDR1 SGHDN and CDR2 FVKESK. The J segment lost 1 base and the V segment lost 5 bases, leaving 5 bases of the junction unmatched.

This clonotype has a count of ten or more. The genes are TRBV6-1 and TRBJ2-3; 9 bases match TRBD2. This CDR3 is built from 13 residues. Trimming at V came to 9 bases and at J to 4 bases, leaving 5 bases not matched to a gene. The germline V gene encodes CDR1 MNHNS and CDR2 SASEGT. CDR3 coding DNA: TGTGCCAGTCAGGGACTAGCCGCAGATACGCAGTATTTT. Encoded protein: CASQGLAADTQYF.

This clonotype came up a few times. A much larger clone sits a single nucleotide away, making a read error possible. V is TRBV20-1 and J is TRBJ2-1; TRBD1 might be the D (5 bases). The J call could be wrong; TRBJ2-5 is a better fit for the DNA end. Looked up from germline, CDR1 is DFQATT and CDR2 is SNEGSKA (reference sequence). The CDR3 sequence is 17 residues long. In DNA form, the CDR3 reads TGCAGTGCTGGAGACCCGTTGGACACACTCCGCATTCAGACCCAGTACTTC. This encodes CSAGDPLDTLRIQTQYF.

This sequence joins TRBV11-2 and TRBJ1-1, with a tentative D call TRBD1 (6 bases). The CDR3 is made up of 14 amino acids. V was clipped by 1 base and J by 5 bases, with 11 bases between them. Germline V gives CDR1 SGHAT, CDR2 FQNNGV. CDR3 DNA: TGTGCCAGCAGCTTAGTGGTAGGGGGGACTGAAGCTTTCTTT. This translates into CASSLVVGGTEAFF.

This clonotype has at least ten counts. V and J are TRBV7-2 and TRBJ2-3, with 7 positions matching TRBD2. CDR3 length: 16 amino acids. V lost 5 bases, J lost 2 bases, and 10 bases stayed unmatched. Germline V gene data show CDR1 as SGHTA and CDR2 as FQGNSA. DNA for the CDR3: TGTGCCAGCAGCCTACTCGGGCGGGAGCCCACAGATACGCAGTATTTT. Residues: CASSLLGREPTDTQYF.

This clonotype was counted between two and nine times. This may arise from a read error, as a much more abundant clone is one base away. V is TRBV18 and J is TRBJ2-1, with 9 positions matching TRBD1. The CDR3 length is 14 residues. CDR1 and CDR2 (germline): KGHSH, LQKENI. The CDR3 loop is CASSPGQGQNERFF. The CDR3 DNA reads TGTGCCAGCTCACCGGGACAGGGACAAAATGAGCGGTTCTTC.

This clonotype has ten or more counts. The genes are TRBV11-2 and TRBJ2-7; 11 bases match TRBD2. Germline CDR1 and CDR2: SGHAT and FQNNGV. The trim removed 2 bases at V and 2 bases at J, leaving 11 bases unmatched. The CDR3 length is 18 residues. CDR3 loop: CASSLRWPGTSGTYEQYF. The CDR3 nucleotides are TGTGCCAGCAGCTTACGTTGGCCCGGGACTAGCGGTACCTACGAGCAGTACTTC.

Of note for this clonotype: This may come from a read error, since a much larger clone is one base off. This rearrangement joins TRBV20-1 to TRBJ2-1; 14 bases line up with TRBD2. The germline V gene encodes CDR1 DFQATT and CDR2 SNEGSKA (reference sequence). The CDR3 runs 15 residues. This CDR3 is CCTRLAGGPHNEQFF. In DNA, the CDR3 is TGCTGTACTAGACTAGCGGGGGGGCCCCACAATGAGCAGTTCTTC.

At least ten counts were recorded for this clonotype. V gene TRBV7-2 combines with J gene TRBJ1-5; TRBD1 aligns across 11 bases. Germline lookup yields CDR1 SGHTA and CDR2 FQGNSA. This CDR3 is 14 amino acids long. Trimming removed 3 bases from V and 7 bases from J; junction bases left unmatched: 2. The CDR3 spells CASSFGTGGQPQHF. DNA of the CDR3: TGTGCCAGCAGCTTTGGGACAGGGGGACAGCCCCAGCATTTT.

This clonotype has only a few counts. CDR3 residues: CAISEPTGGYGYTF. Written as DNA, the CDR3 is TGTGCCATCAGTGAACCCACAGGGGGCTATGGCTACACCTTC. The J gene is TRBJ1-2, the V gene TRBV10-3; 8 bases agree with TRBD1. The CDR3 contains 14 residues. CDR1 is ENHRY and CDR2 is SYGVKD in the germline V gene. The junction had 4 bases not matched to a gene; V was cut back by 3 bases and J by 4 bases.

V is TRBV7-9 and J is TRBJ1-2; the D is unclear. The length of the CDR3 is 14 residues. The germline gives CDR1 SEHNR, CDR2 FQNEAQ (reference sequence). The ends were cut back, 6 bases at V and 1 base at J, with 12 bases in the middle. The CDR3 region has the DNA TGTGCCAGCAGTGACTCCTCCGGTAACTATGGCTACACCTTC. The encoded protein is CASSDSSGNYGYTF.

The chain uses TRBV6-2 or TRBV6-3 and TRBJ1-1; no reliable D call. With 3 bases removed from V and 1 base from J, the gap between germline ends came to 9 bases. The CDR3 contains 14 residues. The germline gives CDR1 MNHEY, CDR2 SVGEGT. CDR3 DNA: TGTGCCAGCAGTTATGGGTTCGCGAACACTGAAGCTTTCTTT. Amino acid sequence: CASSYGFANTEAFF.

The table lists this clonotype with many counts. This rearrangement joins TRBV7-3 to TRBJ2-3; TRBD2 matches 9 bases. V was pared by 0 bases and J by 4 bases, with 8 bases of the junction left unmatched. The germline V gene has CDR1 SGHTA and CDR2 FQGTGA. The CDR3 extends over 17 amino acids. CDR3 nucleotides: TGTGCCAGCAGCTTAACGGTGGTAGCGGGAGTTCCAGATACGCAGTATTTT. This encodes CASSLTVVAGVPDTQYF.

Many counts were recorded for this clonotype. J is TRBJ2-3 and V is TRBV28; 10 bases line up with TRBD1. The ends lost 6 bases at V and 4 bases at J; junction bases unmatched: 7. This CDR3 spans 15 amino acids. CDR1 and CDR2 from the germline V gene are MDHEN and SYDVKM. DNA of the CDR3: TGTGCCAGCAGACGACAGGGGGCGGCTGCAGATACGCAGTATTTT. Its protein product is CASRRQGAAADTQYF.

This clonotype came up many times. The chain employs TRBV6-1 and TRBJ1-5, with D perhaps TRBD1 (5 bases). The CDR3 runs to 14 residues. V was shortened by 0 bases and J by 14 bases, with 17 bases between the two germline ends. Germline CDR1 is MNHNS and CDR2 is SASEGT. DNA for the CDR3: TGTGCCAGCAGTGAAGCGAGGTTAGGGGATAGGGAGCATTTT. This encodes CASSEARLGDREHF.

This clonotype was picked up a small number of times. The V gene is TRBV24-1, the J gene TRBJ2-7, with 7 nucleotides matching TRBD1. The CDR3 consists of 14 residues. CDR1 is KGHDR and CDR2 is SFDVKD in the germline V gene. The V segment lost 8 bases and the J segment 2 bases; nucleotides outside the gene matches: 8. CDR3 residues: CATNPGQLPYEQYV. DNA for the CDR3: TGTGCCACCAATCCGGGACAGCTTCCCTACGAGCAGTACGTC.

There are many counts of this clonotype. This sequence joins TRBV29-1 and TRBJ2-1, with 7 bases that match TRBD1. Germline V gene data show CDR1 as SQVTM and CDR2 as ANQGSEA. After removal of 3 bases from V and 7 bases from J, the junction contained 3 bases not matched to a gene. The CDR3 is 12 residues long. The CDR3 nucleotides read TGCAGCGTTGAGGACAGGAGGAATGAGCAGTTCTTC. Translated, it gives CSVEDRRNEQFF.

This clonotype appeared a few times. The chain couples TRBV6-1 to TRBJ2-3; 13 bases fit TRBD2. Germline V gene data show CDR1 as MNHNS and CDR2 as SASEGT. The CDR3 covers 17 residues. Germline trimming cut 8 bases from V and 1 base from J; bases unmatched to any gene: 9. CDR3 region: CASRRLAGGQGTDTQYF. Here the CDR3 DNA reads TGTGCCAGCCGAAGACTAGCGGGGGGCCAGGGCACAGATACGCAGTATTTT.

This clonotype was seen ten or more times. The CDR3 sequence is CASSPSWGQNNEQFF. The CDR3 DNA sequence: TGTGCCAGCAGCCCCTCCTGGGGACAAAACAATGAGCAGTTCTTC. The genes are TRBV11-2 and TRBJ2-1; D perhaps matches TRBD1 (6 bases). Germline V gene data show CDR1 as SGHAT and CDR2 as FQNNGV. This CDR3 spans 15 amino acids. Trimming pared 5 bases from V and 5 bases from J, leaving 16 bases between.

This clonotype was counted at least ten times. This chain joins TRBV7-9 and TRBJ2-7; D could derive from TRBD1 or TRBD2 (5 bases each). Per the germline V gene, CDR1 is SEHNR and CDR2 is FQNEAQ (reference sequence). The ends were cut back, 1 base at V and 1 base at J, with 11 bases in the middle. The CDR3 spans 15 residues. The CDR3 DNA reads TGTGCCAGCAGCTTAGGAGGGACGCTATCCTACGAGCAGTACGTC. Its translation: CASSLGGTLSYEQYV.

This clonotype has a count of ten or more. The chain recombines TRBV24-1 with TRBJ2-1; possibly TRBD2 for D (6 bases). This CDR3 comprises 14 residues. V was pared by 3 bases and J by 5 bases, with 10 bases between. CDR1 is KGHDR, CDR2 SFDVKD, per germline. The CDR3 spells CATSDAGNNNEQFF. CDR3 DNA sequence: TGTGCCACCAGTGATGCGGGAAACAACAATGAGCAGTTCTTC.

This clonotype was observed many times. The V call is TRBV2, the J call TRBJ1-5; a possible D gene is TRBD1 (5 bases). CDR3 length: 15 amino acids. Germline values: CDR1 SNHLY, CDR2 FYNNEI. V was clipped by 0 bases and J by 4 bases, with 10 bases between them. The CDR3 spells CASSEAPGGNQPQHF. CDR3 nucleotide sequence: TGTGCCAGCAGTGAAGCCCCCGGGGGTAATCAGCCCCAGCATTTT.

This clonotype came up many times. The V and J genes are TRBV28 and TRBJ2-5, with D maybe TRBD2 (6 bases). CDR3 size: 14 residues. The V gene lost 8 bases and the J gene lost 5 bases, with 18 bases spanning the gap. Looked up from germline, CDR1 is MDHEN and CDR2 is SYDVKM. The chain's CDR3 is CASALQGRGETQYF. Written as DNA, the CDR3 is TGTGCCAGCGCCCTACAAGGACGGGGGGAGACCCAGTACTTC.

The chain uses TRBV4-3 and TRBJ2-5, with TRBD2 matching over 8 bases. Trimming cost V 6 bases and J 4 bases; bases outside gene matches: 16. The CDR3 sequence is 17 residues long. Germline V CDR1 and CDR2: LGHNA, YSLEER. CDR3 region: CASSQRGNGRERETQYF. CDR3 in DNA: TGCGCCAGCAGTCAAAGGGGGAACGGGAGGGAGCGAGAGACCCAGTACTTC.